What follows are 7 T cell receptor beta chains derived from one specimen sequenced in a study of shared T cell receptors in the human thymus. Repertoires were generated with immunoSEQ multiplex PCR, while TCRdb's copy carries only in-frame clones and drops some. The data contain about 660,000 clones, more than 75% of them singletons. These data are also associated with another study on human thymus T cells.

Sequenced: thymocytes. The receptors here all came from a boy younger than two with a congenital heart defect.

V is TRBV6-1 and J is TRBJ2-3; 8 positions match TRBD2. Germline values: CDR1 MNHNS, CDR2 SASEGT. Losses at the gene ends were 2 bases for V and 1 base for J; bases not matched to a gene: 8. The length of the CDR3 is 17 residues. The CDR3 nucleotides are TGTGCCAGCAGTGAACGGGTAGCGGGAACCTGCACAGATACGCAGTATTTT. Protein sequence: CASSERVAGTCTDTQYF.

The chain carries TRBV10-3 and TRBJ2-7; 7 nucleotides match TRBD2. Trimming took 4 bases from V and 1 from J; bases not matched to a gene: 7. Germline loops: CDR1 ENHRY, CDR2 SYGVKD. This CDR3 is 15 amino acids long. The CDR3 nucleotides are TGTGCCATCAGTGGTGGGAGGGTAAAATCCTACGAGCAGTACTTC. Encoded protein: CAISGGRVKSYEQYF.

The gene calls are TRBV5-6 and TRBJ2-2; D is possibly TRBD1 (8 bases). The germline V gene has CDR1 SGHDT and CDR2 YYEEEE. Trimming left V 4 bases short and J 3 bases short, with 22 bases between. This CDR3 is 18 amino acids long. DNA for the CDR3: TGTGCCAGCAGCCCCAGGGGGCGTAGCGGGCCCCACACCGGGGAGCTGTTTTTT. Translation: CASSPRGRSGPHTGELFF.

This chain uses TRBV6-1 with TRBJ2-6, with D maybe TRBD1 (5 bases). Between the trimmed V and J ends, which lost 2 bases and 2 bases, there was a span of 19 bases. CDR1 is MNHNS and CDR2 is SASEGT in the germline V gene. The CDR3 has 19 amino acids. CDR3 loop: CASSETLGKGMTGANVLTF. The CDR3 DNA reads as TGTGCCAGCAGTGAAACCCTGGGGAAGGGGATGACTGGGGCCAACGTCCTGACTTTC.

This chain links TRBV14 with TRBJ2-1; D perhaps matches TRBD2 (6 bases). V dropped 4 bases and J dropped 0 bases, with 19 bases sitting between them. This CDR3 region has 18 residues. CDR1 is SGHDN, CDR2 FVKESK, per germline. The CDR3 coding sequence is TGTGCCAGCAGCCTCCCGGGGGAACTTCAGAGCTCCTACAATGAGCAGTTCTTC. Its translation: CASSLPGELQSSYNEQFF.

The rearrangement joins TRBV2 to TRBJ2-1; 14 positions match TRBD2. The trim removed 6 bases at V and 8 bases at J, leaving 15 bases unmatched. This CDR3 spans 18 amino acids. The V gene's germline CDR1 is SNHLY and CDR2 FYNNEI. Written as DNA, the CDR3 is TGTGCCAGCAGACCGGGACTAGCGGGAGTACAGCTCGGGGATGAGCAGTTCTTC. Protein: CASRPGLAGVQLGDEQFF.

The rearrangement uses TRBV5-4 and TRBJ2-7; 9 bases fit TRBD1. This CDR3 is 15 amino acids long. Germline CDR1 and CDR2: SGHNT and YYREEE (reference sequence). The trim removed 4 bases at V and 0 bases at J, leaving 5 bases unmatched. For the CDR3, the DNA is TGTGCCAGCAGCCCGGACAGGGGCTCCTCCTACGAGCAGTACTTC. As protein: CASSPDRGSSYEQYF.